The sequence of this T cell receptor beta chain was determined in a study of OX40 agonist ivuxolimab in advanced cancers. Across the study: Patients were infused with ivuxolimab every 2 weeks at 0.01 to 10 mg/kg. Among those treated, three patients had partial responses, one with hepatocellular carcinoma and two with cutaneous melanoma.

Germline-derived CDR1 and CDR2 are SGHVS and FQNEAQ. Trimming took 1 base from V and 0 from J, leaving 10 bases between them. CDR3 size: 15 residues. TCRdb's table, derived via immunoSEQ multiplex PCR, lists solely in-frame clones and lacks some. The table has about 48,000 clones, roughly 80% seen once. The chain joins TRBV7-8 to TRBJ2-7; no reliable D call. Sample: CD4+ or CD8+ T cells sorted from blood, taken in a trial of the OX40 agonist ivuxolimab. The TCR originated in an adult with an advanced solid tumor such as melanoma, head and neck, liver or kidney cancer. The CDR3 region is CASSLVTESSYEQYF. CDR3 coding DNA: TGTGCCAGCAGCTTAGTCACAGAGAGCTCCTACGAGCAGTACTTC.